This record covers a single T cell receptor (beta chain). V was pared by 6 bases and J by 5 bases, with 5 bases of the junction left unmatched. Germline-derived CDR1 and CDR2 are MRHNA and SNTAGT. This CDR3 spans 14 amino acids. The data belong to a study of blood T cell repertoires in COVID-19. Study context: Some COVID-19 samples were acute and others convalescent; all came from the United States, Italy and Spain. PBMCs, B-cell-depleted T cells, or T cells provided the cDNA or gDNA that made up the material.

Per the original data handling: Researchers report that nucleated cell counts were estimated from reference gene primer amplification. The assay was immunoSEQ multiplex PCR, and TCRdb's table has in-frame clones only and misses some. D and trimming come from the DNA, and the V and J calls and clone size come from that table. The sample lists about 74,000 clones; roughly 79% were seen once. V and J are TRBV6-4 and TRBJ2-2, with TRBD2 matching over 8 bases. Sequencing used peripheral blood. This TCR was recovered from a man in his 70s with acute or convalescent COVID-19. DNA of the CDR3: TGTGCCAGCAGCCAACAGCGGGGGACCGGGGAGCTGTTTTTT. Protein: CASSQQRGTGELFF.